This entry is about one TCR beta chain. With 2 bases removed from V and 6 bases from J, the gap between germline ends came to 9 bases. Germline V gene data show CDR1 as SGHNT and CDR2 as YYREEE (reference sequence). This CDR3 region has 14 residues. Primers for the PCR totalled 60 Vbeta and 13 Jbeta. Clones were read by immunoSEQ multiplex PCR, and TCRdb kept only the in-frame ones, dropping some. The repertoire holds 200,000 to 250,000 clones, with about 80% as singletons. This sample was taken from a study of cytomegalovirus exposure and HLA in healthy donors. This TCR came from a woman aged 40 to 55 in good health and CMV-seropositive. The chain recombines TRBV5-4 with TRBJ1-6; unclear D gene. Specimen: PBMCs. The CDR3 spells CASSFEQLNSPLHF. For the CDR3, the DNA is TGTGCCAGCAGCTTCGAACAGCTTAATTCACCCCTCCACTTT.